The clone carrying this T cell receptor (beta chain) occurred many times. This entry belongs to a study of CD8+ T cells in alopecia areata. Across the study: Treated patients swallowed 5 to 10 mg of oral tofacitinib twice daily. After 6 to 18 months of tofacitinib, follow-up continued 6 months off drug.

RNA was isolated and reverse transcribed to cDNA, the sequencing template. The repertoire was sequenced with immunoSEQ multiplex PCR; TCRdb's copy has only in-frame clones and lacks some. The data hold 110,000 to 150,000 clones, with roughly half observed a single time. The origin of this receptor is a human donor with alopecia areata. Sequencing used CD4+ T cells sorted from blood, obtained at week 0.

CDR3 coding DNA: TGCGCCAGCAGCTTACGGGGGCGCGAGGATACGCAGTATTTT. Its protein product is CASSLRGREDTQYF. The chain recombines TRBV5-1 with TRBJ2-3; D tentatively reads TRBD1 or TRBD2 (6 bases each). Looked up from germline, CDR1 is SGHRS and CDR2 is YFSETQ. The CDR3 sequence is 14 residues long. The V gene lost 2 bases and the J gene lost 6 bases, with 13 bases spanning the gap.